This TCR beta chain was identified during a study of T cells in Graves' hyperthyroidism and ophthalmopathy. Overall study findings and caveats: Stable hyperthyroidism and ophthalmopathy were separated using 13 V-J signatures. In blood, most of the thyroid clonotypes expanded above 0.001 were also present.

As to this clonotype: The antigen is unknown.

Lactation, pregnancy, other autoimmune disease or uncontrolled infection excluded patients. Germline V gene data show CDR1 as KGHSH and CDR2 as LQKENI. The CDR3 has 13 residues. Trimming took off 1 base at V and 0 bases at J, with 2 bases between the two ends. The CDR3 regions of TCR beta were amplified from RNA transcripts. Researchers ran a first-round RT-PCR on the TCR CDR3 using the HTBI primer set. One entry per CDR3 protein results from TCRdb running MiXCR on the multiplex PCR reads. In the table there are 550,000 to 600,000 distinct CDR3 sequences, 12% to 15% of which are singletons. The chain uses TRBV18 and TRBJ2-3; D call uncertain. The receptor was derived from a woman between 18 and 29 years old with Graves' ophthalmopathy. Sequencing input: blood. The CDR3 loop reads CASSPQSTDTQYF. CDR3 bases: TGTGCCAGCTCACCACAGAGCACAGATACGCAGTATTTT.